These 32 T cell receptor beta chains were all obtained from the same sample, sequenced in a study of CD8 T cells in ankylosing spondylitis. TCRdb fed the 5' RACE reads into MiXCR, producing one record per CDR3 protein. The table shows around 150,000 distinct CDR3 sequences, with roughly 12% occurring only once. Sequenced sample: blood, either unsorted or a sorted T cell fraction (not recorded which). The receptors derive from a male donor with ankylosing spondylitis or in good health (not recorded which).

This clonotype has at least ten counts. J is TRBJ2-7 and V is TRBV12-3 or TRBV12-4; 8 bases align to TRBD1. Germline trimming cut 6 bases from V and 5 bases from J; bases unmatched to any gene: 6. This CDR3 comprises 13 residues. The CDR3 nucleotides read TGTGCCAGCAGCGGACAGGGATCGAACGAGCAGTACTTC. Protein sequence: CASSGQGSNEQYF.

This clonotype has at least ten counts. This rearrangement joins TRBV5-1 to TRBJ1-2; TRBD1 matches 7 bases. The CDR3 consists of 13 residues. Germline CDR1 reads SGHRS; CDR2 reads YFSETQ. Unmatched junction bases numbered 3, after V lost 4 bases and J lost 3 bases. CDR3 region: CASSVDRDYGYTF. CDR3 nucleotide sequence: TGCGCCAGCAGCGTAGACAGGGACTATGGCTACACCTTC.

The sample holds many counts of this clonotype. This chain joins TRBV20-1 and TRBJ2-1, with 7 bases that match TRBD1. The length of the CDR3 is 12 residues. Germline CDR1 is DFQATT and CDR2 is SNEGSKA (reference sequence). Trimming removed 3 bases from V and 5 bases from J; junction bases left unmatched: 1. CDR3 residues: CSASDRDNEQFF. CDR3 nucleotides: TGCAGTGCTAGTGACAGGGACAATGAGCAGTTCTTC.

The chain carries TRBV5-5 and TRBJ1-5; the D gene is possibly TRBD1 (5 bases). The length of the CDR3 is 14 residues. Germline-derived CDR1 and CDR2 are SGHKS and YYEKEE (reference sequence). Trimming took 0 bases from V and 9 from J, leaving 13 bases between them. The CDR3 spells CASSLEMGGRPQHF. The CDR3 DNA is TGTGCCAGCAGCTTGGAAATGGGGGGACGGCCCCAGCATTTT. Filled out from reference TRBV5-5 and TRBJ1-5, the complete variable domain reads DAGVTQSPTHLIKTRGQQVTLRCSPISGHKSVSWYQQVLGQGPQFIFQYYEKEERGRGNFPDRFSARQFPNYSSELNVNALLLGDSALYLCASSLEMGGRPQHFGDGTRLSIL.

Ten or more counts support this clonotype. The chain employs TRBV12-3 or TRBV12-4 and TRBJ1-1, with D unclear. The CDR3 loop spans 13 amino acids. V shed 11 bases and J shed 1 base, with 14 bases lying between them. CDR3 in DNA: TGTGCCTCGGCGGTTGTGGGGAACACTGAAGCTTTCTTT. Translation: CASAVVGNTEAFF.

As to this clonotype: One end of the junction does not line up with germline, which may come from a read error. The chain recombines TRBV7-2 with TRBJ2-2; D possibly corresponds to TRBD1 (6 bases). Germline V gives CDR1 SGHTA, CDR2 FQGNSA. This CDR3 is built from 15 residues. This CDR3 is CVSSLVVGGTGELFF. The CDR3 nucleotides read TGTGTCAGCAGCTTAGTGGTAGGGGGCACCGGGGAGCTGTTTTTT.

J is TRBJ2-1 and V is TRBV5-1; TRBD2 agrees at 7 bases. Germline-derived CDR1 and CDR2 are SGHRS and YFSETQ. The V segment lost 2 bases and the J segment 4 bases; nucleotides outside the gene matches: 3. The CDR3 length is 14 residues. CDR3 nucleotide sequence: TGCGCCAGCAGCTTTGGGGGGGATTACAATGAGCAGTTCTTC. The encoded protein is CASSFGGDYNEQFF.

This clonotype came up many times. V gene TRBV20-1 combines with J gene TRBJ1-5; a possible D gene is TRBD1 (6 bases). CDR3 size: 13 residues. The V and J ends lost 4 bases and 4 bases respectively, with 11 bases between them. CDR1 is DFQATT and CDR2 is SNEGSKA in the germline V gene (reference sequence). The chain's CDR3 is CSANTGRNQPQHF. In DNA, the CDR3 is TGCAGTGCTAATACAGGGAGGAATCAGCCCCAGCATTTT.

This clonotype was seen at least ten times. The chain carries TRBV10-1 and TRBJ2-7; no definite D call. This CDR3 region has 12 residues. From germline, CDR1 is WNHNN and CDR2 SYGVQD (reference sequence). V was shortened by 4 bases and J by 7 bases, with 11 bases between the two germline ends. CDR3 sequence: CASSGRTGEQYF. The CDR3, as DNA: TGCGCCAGCAGTGGACGGACGGGTGAGCAGTACTTC.

The genes are TRBV5-1 and TRBJ2-1; 7 bases map to TRBD2. Unmatched junction bases numbered 11, after V lost 6 bases and J lost 5 bases. The CDR3 extends over 15 amino acids. Germline CDR1 and CDR2: SGHRS and YFSETQ. The CDR3 reads CASNQAGLADNEQFF. The CDR3, as DNA: TGCGCCAGCAACCAGGCCGGGCTAGCGGACAATGAGCAGTTCTTC.

The chain employs TRBV24-1 and TRBJ2-7; 7 nucleotides agree with TRBD2. The length of the CDR3 is 15 residues. Trimming cost V 2 bases and J 2 bases; bases outside gene matches: 5. The germline CDR1 and CDR2 sequences are KGHDR and SFDVKD. The CDR3 nucleotides read TGTGCCACCAGTGATTCCGGACTAGGGGCCTACGAGCAGTACTTC. It yields the protein CATSDSGLGAYEQYF.

This clonotype was detected many times. V and J are TRBV6-1 and TRBJ1-1; D is unclear. Trimming removed 3 bases at V and 0 bases at J, with 5 bases between. CDR3 length: 13 residues. The germline V gene encodes CDR1 MNHNS and CDR2 SASEGT. CDR3 amino acids: CASSDGLNTEAFF. The CDR3 DNA follows: TGTGCCAGCAGTGATGGTTTGAACACTGAAGCTTTCTTT.

In its sample, this clonotype was seen many times. The CDR3 region has the DNA TGTGCCAGCAGTTACTCTGGGGGGCTGAGCACCGGGGAGCTGTTTTTT. It translates to CASSYSGGLSTGELFF. V gene TRBV6-5 combines with J gene TRBJ2-2; D may match TRBD1 or TRBD2 (6 bases each). Germline CDR1 and CDR2: MNHEY and SVGAGI. V was shortened by 0 bases and J by 4 bases, with 12 bases between the two germline ends. The CDR3 has 16 amino acids.

The table lists this clonotype with a few counts. The chain uses TRBV29-1 and TRBJ1-2, with TRBD1 as a possible D gene (5 bases). This CDR3 contains 13 residues. Germline CDR1 and CDR2: SQVTM and ANQGSEA. V was shortened by 2 bases and J by 8 bases, with 15 bases between the two germline ends. Written as DNA, the CDR3 is TGCAGCGTTGAATTAGAGGGGCGTAAAGGCTACACCTTC. It codes for CSVELEGRKGYTF.

The rearrangement links TRBV19 to TRBJ1-5; no definite D call. CDR3 length: 12 amino acids. Trimming removed 4 bases from V and 3 bases from J, with 4 bases in between. Per germline, CDR1 LNHDA and CDR2 SQIVND (reference sequence). The CDR3 protein is CASSKINQPQHF. The CDR3 DNA sequence: TGTGCCAGTAGTAAAATCAATCAGCCCCAGCATTTT.

This chain links TRBV12-3 or TRBV12-4 with TRBJ2-5; D is unclear. V lost 3 bases and J lost 4, with 9 bases in between. The CDR3 loop spans 13 amino acids. CDR3 DNA: TGTGCCAGCAGTTTGAACATCCGAGAGACCCAGTACTTC. Translating gives CASSLNIRETQYF.

This clonotype was picked up many times. The chain joins TRBV20-1 to TRBJ1-2, with TRBD1 identical over 7 bases. Germline CDR1 DFQATT, CDR2 SNEGSKA (reference sequence). The CDR3 runs to 14 residues. The V gene end was trimmed by 1 base and the J gene end by 6 bases; junction bases not matched to a gene: 8. The CDR3 loop reads CSARGIDRVDGYTF. The CDR3 bases are TGCAGTGCTAGAGGGATCGACAGGGTGGATGGCTACACCTTC.

There are many counts of this clonotype. The genes are TRBV6-1 and TRBJ2-7; tentatively, D is TRBD2 (6 bases). This CDR3 has 19 residues. Germline V gives CDR1 MNHNS, CDR2 SASEGT. The V and J ends lost 1 base and 0 bases respectively, with 22 bases between them. CDR3 sequence reads: CASSEDRVGGIGFSYEQYF. Here the CDR3 DNA reads TGTGCCAGCAGTGAAGATCGAGTCGGGGGTATTGGGTTCTCCTACGAGCAGTACTTC.

A note on this clonotype: This CDR3 fails to terminate in the conserved phenylalanine or tryptophan, so it likely reflects a read error. The chain has TRBV19 and TRBJ2-7; a possible D gene is TRBD2 (6 bases). The germline CDR1 and CDR2 sequences are LNHDA and SQIVND (reference sequence). V was trimmed by 3 bases and J by 2 bases, leaving 14 bases between them. The CDR3 runs to 15 residues. The CDR3 nucleotides read TGTGCCAGTAGTATCGAGCGCGGGGCCACCTACGAGCAGTACTCC. It specifies CASSIERGATYEQYS.

This clonotype was observed a few times. The chain has TRBV3-1 and TRBJ2-1; no reliable D call. The CDR3 contains 14 residues. Looked up from germline, CDR1 is LGHDT and CDR2 is YNNKEL (reference sequence). V lost 1 base, J lost 2 bases, and 6 bases lay in between. The CDR3: CASSQVVPYNEQFF. CDR3 sequence (DNA): TGTGCCAGCAGCCAAGTTGTACCCTACAATGAGCAGTTCTTC.

On this clonotype: A much larger clone lies one base from this, so it may be a read error. This sequence joins TRBV7-2 and TRBJ1-2; 8 bases map to TRBD1. The CDR3 extends over 17 amino acids. Germline CDR1 SGHTA, CDR2 FQGNSA. Trimming at V came to 5 bases and at J to 2 bases, leaving 13 bases not matched to a gene. CDR3 DNA: TGTACCAGCAGCCGGGAGGGACAGGTCCGAACAAACTATGGCTACACCTTC. Protein sequence: CTSSREGQVRTNYGYTF.

This clonotype was seen at least ten times. J is TRBJ2-7 and V is TRBV2; D is unresolved. Germline V CDR1 and CDR2: SNHLY, FYNNEI. The CDR3 is made up of 11 amino acids. With 1 base removed from V and 4 bases from J, the gap between germline ends came to 2 bases. CDR3 amino acids: CASSEEYEQYF. The CDR3, as DNA: TGTGCCAGCAGTGAAGAGTACGAGCAGTACTTC.

V is TRBV5-6 and J is TRBJ2-5; 10 nucleotides align to TRBD2. The CDR3 spans 16 residues. Trimming cost V 4 bases and J 1 base; bases outside gene matches: 7. Germline lookup yields CDR1 SGHDT and CDR2 YYEEEE. CDR3 nucleotides: TGTGCCAGCAGCCCCGGGCCTAGCGGGAGCCAAGAGACCCAGTACTTC. Translation gives CASSPGPSGSQETQYF.

This clonotype was seen a few times. This chain uses TRBV11-2 with TRBJ1-5; possible D gene TRBD1, 5 bases. Trimming pared 6 bases from V and 3 bases from J, leaving 9 bases between. This CDR3 comprises 13 residues. Germline V lookup: CDR1 SGHAT, CDR2 FQNNGV. The DNA of the CDR3 is TGTGCCAGCAGGAAGGACAACAATCAGCCCCAGCATTTT. This translates into CASRKDNNQPQHF.

This clonotype showed up many times. The chain combines TRBV12-3 or TRBV12-4 with TRBJ2-5, with D perhaps TRBD2 (6 bases). Between the trimmed V and J ends, which lost 2 bases and 5 bases, there was a span of 12 bases. The CDR3 is 14 residues long. CDR3 region: CASSLTSSPETQYF. The CDR3 DNA is TGTGCCAGCAGTTTAACTAGCTCCCCGGAGACCCAGTACTTC.

V and J are TRBV5-1 and TRBJ2-7; 9 bases are a match to TRBD1. The V and J ends lost 4 bases and 5 bases, in that order; junction bases with no gene match: 4. Germline CDR1 is SGHRS and CDR2 is YFSETQ. The length of the CDR3 is 13 residues. CDR3 sequence reads: CASSIDRGNEQYF. CDR3 sequence (DNA): TGCGCCAGCAGCATCGACAGGGGGAACGAGCAGTACTTC.

This clonotype was recorded at least ten times. The rearrangement links TRBV9 to TRBJ2-6; tentatively, D is TRBD2 (6 bases). Per the germline V gene, CDR1 is SGDLS and CDR2 is YYNGEE. With 0 bases removed from V and 4 bases from J, the gap between germline ends came to 14 bases. The CDR3 contains 17 residues. CDR3 in amino acids: CASSVALGGSGANVLTF. The CDR3 coding sequence is TGTGCCAGCAGCGTAGCTCTCGGGGGTTCCGGGGCCAACGTCCTGACTTTC.

This clonotype showed up many times. The gene calls are TRBV20-1 and TRBJ1-2; 7 bases are a match to TRBD1. V lost 0 bases, J lost 8 bases, and 6 bases stayed unmatched. Germline values: CDR1 DFQATT, CDR2 SNEGSKA (reference sequence). The CDR3 has 13 residues. The CDR3 coding sequence is TGCAGTGCTAGAGATCTAGGGGGCAGGGGCTACACCTTC. This codes for CSARDLGGRGYTF.

In regard to this clonotype: With a much larger clone just one base away, this may be a read error. This chain connects TRBV6-5 to TRBJ1-5, with D unclear. Germline CDR1 and CDR2: MNHEY and SVGAGI. Trimming took off 0 bases at V and 3 bases at J, with 9 bases between the two ends. The CDR3 consists of 15 residues. CDR3 protein: CASSYSPGNNQPQHF. The DNA for the CDR3 is TGTGCCAGCAGTTACTCACCGGGGAACAATCAGCCCCAGCATTTT.

This rearrangement joins TRBV5-1 to TRBJ2-1; 10 nucleotides line up with TRBD2. The CDR3 totals 16 residues. Per germline, CDR1 SGHRS and CDR2 YFSETQ. V lost 0 bases to trimming and J lost 6 bases; unmatched junction nucleotides: 6. CDR3 sequence: CASSLEASGSSNEQFF. DNA of the CDR3: TGCGCCAGCAGCTTGGAGGCTAGCGGGAGTAGCAATGAGCAGTTCTTC.

This clonotype has only a few counts. The gene calls are TRBV3-1 and TRBJ2-1, with 10 bases that match TRBD2. V shed 4 bases and J 4 bases; nucleotides not matched to a gene: 7. Per germline, CDR1 LGHDT and CDR2 YNNKEL (reference sequence). The CDR3 is 16 amino acids. As DNA, the CDR3 is TGTGCCAGCAGCCCGATTACTAGCGGGGTATACAATGAGCAGTTCTTC. Protein sequence: CASSPITSGVYNEQFF.

This clonotype was counted only a few times. The chain employs TRBV7-6 and TRBJ1-1; D unresolved. CDR1 and CDR2 (germline): SGHVS, FNYEAQ. Trimming pared 5 bases from V and 1 base from J, leaving 14 bases between. The CDR3 covers 15 residues. Written as DNA, the CDR3 is TGTGCCAGCAGCACCCGGACCGATAAGAACACTGAAGCTTTCTTT. Residues: CASSTRTDKNTEAFF.